The clone carrying this T cell receptor (beta chain) was found a few times. Per the authors' pipeline: Amplification from reference gene primers served as the basis for estimated nucleated cell counts. Sequencing was performed with immunoSEQ multiplex PCR; in TCRdb, only in-frame clones are kept and a portion is missing. Clone size and the V and J calls come from that table; the DNA yielded D and trimming. The table lists hundreds of thousands of clones, 85% of them singletons. The data are from a study of blood T cell repertoires in COVID-19. In the study overall: The United States, Italy and Spain were the sources of the acute and convalescent COVID-19 samples. In each case, the material was cDNA or gDNA derived from T cells, B-cell-depleted T cells, or PBMCs.

The length of the CDR3 is 13 residues. Germline V gene data show CDR1 as MRHNA and CDR2 as SNTAGT. Trimming pared 4 bases from V and 5 bases from J, leaving 9 bases between. The receptor comes from a young woman with acute or convalescent COVID-19. The V and J genes are TRBV6-4 and TRBJ2-1, with D unresolved. Sequencing was performed on peripheral blood. In DNA, the CDR3 is TGTGCCAGCAGTGTTAATATTGACAATGAGCAGTTCTTC. This codes for CASSVNIDNEQFF.